The entry below describes one TCR beta chain. This sample was included in a study of blood T cell repertoires in COVID-19. The wider study: COVID-19 samples, acute and convalescent, were from the United States, Italy and Spain. Nucleic acid was either cDNA or gDNA, and it came from T cells, B-cell-depleted T cells, or PBMCs.

Original processing methods: Counts of nucleated cells, estimated from reference gene primer amplification, were obtained. This table comes from immunoSEQ multiplex PCR, and its TCRdb copy is limited to in-frame clones, with some not included. V and J calls and clone size follow that table, whereas D and trimming were derived from the DNA. This sample has about 140,000 clones, with 85% to 90% found just once. The CDR3 is made up of 17 amino acids. V shed 4 bases and J shed 2 bases, with 16 bases lying between them. CDR1 and CDR2 (germline): SGHRS, YFSETQ. This sequence joins TRBV5-1 and TRBJ1-6; D unclear. The sample consisted of peripheral blood. This clonotype was obtained from a woman aged 80 or over with acute or convalescent COVID-19. CDR3 nucleotides: TGCGCCAGCAGCCCGGGAAGTAGTGGGACCTATAATTCACCCCTCCACTTT. Translating it yields CASSPGSSGTYNSPLHF.